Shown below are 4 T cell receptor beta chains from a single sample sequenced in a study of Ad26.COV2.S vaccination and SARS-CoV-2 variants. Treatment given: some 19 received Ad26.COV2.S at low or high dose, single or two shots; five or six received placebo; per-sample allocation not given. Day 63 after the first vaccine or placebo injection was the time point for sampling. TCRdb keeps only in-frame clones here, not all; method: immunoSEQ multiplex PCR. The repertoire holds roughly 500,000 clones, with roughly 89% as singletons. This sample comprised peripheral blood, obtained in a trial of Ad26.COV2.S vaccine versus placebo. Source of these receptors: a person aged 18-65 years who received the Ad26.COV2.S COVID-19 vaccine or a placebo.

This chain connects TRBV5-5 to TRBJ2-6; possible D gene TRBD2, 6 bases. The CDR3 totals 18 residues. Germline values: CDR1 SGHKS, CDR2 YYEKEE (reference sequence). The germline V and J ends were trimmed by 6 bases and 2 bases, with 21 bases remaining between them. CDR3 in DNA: TGTGCCAGCATCCCGATTGGGAGGAGAGAAGCTGGGGCCAACGTCCTGACTTTC. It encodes CASIPIGRREAGANVLTF. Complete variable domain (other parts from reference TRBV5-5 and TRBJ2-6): DAGVTQSPTHLIKTRGQQVTLRCSPISGHKSVSWYQQVLGQGPQFIFQYYEKEERGRGNFPDRFSARQFPNYSSELNVNALLLGDSALYLCASIPIGRREAGANVLTFGAGSRLTVL.

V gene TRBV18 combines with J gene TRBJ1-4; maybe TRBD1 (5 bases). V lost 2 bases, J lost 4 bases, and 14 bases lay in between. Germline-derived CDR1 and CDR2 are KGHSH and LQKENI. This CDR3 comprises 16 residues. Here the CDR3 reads CASSPSRGEGNEKLFF. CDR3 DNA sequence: TGTGCCAGCTCACCATCCCGGGGGGAAGGTAATGAAAAACTGTTTTTT.

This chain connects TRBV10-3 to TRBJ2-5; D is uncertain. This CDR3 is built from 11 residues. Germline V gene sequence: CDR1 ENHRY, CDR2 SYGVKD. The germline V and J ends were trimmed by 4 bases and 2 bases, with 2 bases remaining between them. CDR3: CAISVQETQYF. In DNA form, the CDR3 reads TGTGCCATCAGTGTGCAAGAGACCCAGTACTTC.

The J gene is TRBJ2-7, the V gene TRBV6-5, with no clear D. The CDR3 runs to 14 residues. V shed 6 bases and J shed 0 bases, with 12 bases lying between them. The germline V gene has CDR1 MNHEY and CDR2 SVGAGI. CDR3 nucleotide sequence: TGTGCCAGCAGCCCAGATTTAGGCTCCTACGAGCAGTACTTC. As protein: CASSPDLGSYEQYF.